This T cell receptor beta chain emerged from a study of molecular identifiers for immune sequencing clone quantification. Study-level findings and limits: Detection of one spiked Jurkat cell's TCR RNA reportedly worked in 1 million or so naive cells.

The CDR3 length is 16 residues. Germline CDR1 and CDR2: MGHRA and YSYEKL. Trimming took 0 bases from V and 1 from J, leaving 11 bases between them. This clonotype was seen at least ten times. As yet, its antigen is unknown. Using its own MiXCR run on the PCR reads, TCRdb lists one record per CDR3 protein. This table has under 800,000 distinct CDR3 sequences, roughly 25% appearing once. This clonotype originated in a human donor in good health. Some libraries in this study had Jurkat cell RNA spiked in. The chain recombines TRBV4-1 with TRBJ2-3; either TRBD1 or TRBD2 may supply D (6 bases each). The material sequenced was naive CD8+ T cells from blood, with Jurkat cell RNA spiked in. Documented subset: FACS-sorted CD8+CD4-CCR7+CD45RA+ naive T cells. Here the CDR3 DNA reads TGCGCCAGCAGCCAAGAATGGGGGGCCGGCACAGATACGCAGTATTTT. This codes for CASSQEWGAGTDTQYF.